The 9 T cell receptor beta chains below all came from one sample that was sequenced in a study of blood T cell repertoires in COVID-19. Profiling relied on immunoSEQ multiplex PCR, and the TCRdb table lists in-frame clones only, not all of them. Among fewer than 300,000 clones listed, 88% were seen once. Source material: peripheral blood. The receptors come from a woman aged 40 to 50 who had recovered from COVID-19.

The chain combines TRBV4-1 with TRBJ1-2; D uncertain. CDR3 size: 14 residues. Trimming stripped 4 bases from V and 3 bases from J, with 12 bases between. Germline V gives CDR1 MGHRA, CDR2 YSYEKL. The CDR3 region is CASSPPGGDYGYTF. Written as DNA, the CDR3 is TGCGCCAGCAGCCCCCCCGGCGGAGACTATGGCTACACCTTC.

V usage is TRBV4-3 and J usage is TRBJ2-7; weak D call: TRBD1 (5 bases). Trimming removed 0 bases at V and 2 bases at J, with 23 bases between. Germline V gene data show CDR1 as LGHNA and CDR2 as YSLEER. The CDR3 consists of 19 residues. The CDR3 nucleotides are TGCGCCAGCAGCCAAGAATTGGGGCCGGAGACACTGGTCCCCTACGAGCAGTACTTC. It encodes CASSQELGPETLVPYEQYF.

The chain is built from TRBV9 and TRBJ2-1; D may be TRBD2 (6 bases). The V end was cut by 0 bases, the J end by 9 bases, with 19 bases between. Germline CDR1 reads SGDLS; CDR2 reads YYNGEE. CDR3 size: 16 residues. CDR3 DNA sequence: TGTGCCAGCAGCGTAGGGGGGGACCAGGGCATTACTGAGCAGTTCTTC. It encodes CASSVGGDQGITEQFF. Full variable domain (remainder filled in from reference TRBV9 and TRBJ2-1): DSGVTQTPKHLITATGQRVTLRCSPRSGDLSVYWYQQSLDQGLQFLIQYYNGEERAKGNILERFSAQQFPDLHSELNLSSLELGDSALYFCASSVGGDQGITEQFFGPGTRLTVL.

This chain uses TRBV30 with TRBJ2-3, with TRBD2 matching over 14 bases. Germline CDR1 and CDR2: GTSNPN and SVGIG (reference sequence). V was pared by 1 base and J by 2 bases, with 14 bases of the junction left unmatched. The CDR3 contains 20 residues. This CDR3 reads CAWSEGPTGTSGSVTDTQYF. CDR3 in DNA: TGTGCCTGGAGTGAGGGACCCACCGGGACTAGCGGGAGTGTCACAGATACGCAGTATTTT. The whole variable domain, filled in from reference TRBV30 and TRBJ2-3, reads SQTIHQWPATLVQPVGSPLSLECTVEGTSNPNLYWYRQAAGRGLQLLFYSVGIGQISSEVPQNLSASRPQDRQFILSSKKLLLSDSGFYLCAWSEGPTGTSGSVTDTQYFGPGTRLTVL.

This sequence joins TRBV4-1 and TRBJ2-5; TRBD1 matches 7 bases. Per the germline V gene, CDR1 is MGHRA and CDR2 is YSYEKL. V shed 1 base, J shed 0 bases, and the junction held 2 bases outside the gene matches. The CDR3 spans 15 residues. The CDR3 protein is CASSQGQGYQETQYF. CDR3 nucleotides: TGCGCCAGCAGCCAAGGACAGGGATACCAAGAGACCCAGTACTTC.

The rearrangement links TRBV11-2 to TRBJ2-1; D is possibly TRBD1 (7 bases). The CDR3 spans 12 residues. Germline CDR1 reads SGHAT; CDR2 reads FQNNGV. With 5 bases removed from V and 8 bases from J, the gap between germline ends came to 10 bases. The DNA of the CDR3 is TGTGCCAGCAGCATCAGGGGGGATGAGCAGTTCTTC. This codes for CASSIRGDEQFF.

The chain couples TRBV15 to TRBJ2-7, with 8 bases lining up with TRBD2. After removal of 3 bases from V and 2 bases from J, the junction contained 0 bases not matched to a gene. The CDR3 consists of 13 residues. CDR1 and CDR2 (germline): LNHNV, YYDKDF (reference sequence). In DNA form, the CDR3 reads TGTGCCACCAGCAGGGGACTAGCCTACGAGCAGTACGTC. Encoded protein: CATSRGLAYEQYV.

The CDR3 loop reads CATSTRLGHPYGYTF. For the CDR3, the DNA is TGTGCCACCAGCACCCGATTGGGACACCCCTATGGCTACACCTTC. J is TRBJ1-2 and V is TRBV15; D is perhaps TRBD1 (6 bases). The germline V gene encodes CDR1 LNHNV and CDR2 YYDKDF (reference sequence). The CDR3 has 15 amino acids. V dropped 4 bases and J dropped 4 bases, with 16 bases sitting between them.

In this sample, this clone turned up a few times. This chain connects TRBV7-2 to TRBJ1-5; 11 bases fit TRBD1. J gave up 2 bases and V 5 bases, and 2 bases lay outside the gene matches. Germline CDR1 reads SGHTA; CDR2 reads FQGNSA. The CDR3 sequence is 15 residues long. The DNA for the CDR3 is TGTGCCAGCAGCCAGGGACAGGGGGGCAATCAGCCCCAGCATTTT. Protein sequence: CASSQGQGGNQPQHF.